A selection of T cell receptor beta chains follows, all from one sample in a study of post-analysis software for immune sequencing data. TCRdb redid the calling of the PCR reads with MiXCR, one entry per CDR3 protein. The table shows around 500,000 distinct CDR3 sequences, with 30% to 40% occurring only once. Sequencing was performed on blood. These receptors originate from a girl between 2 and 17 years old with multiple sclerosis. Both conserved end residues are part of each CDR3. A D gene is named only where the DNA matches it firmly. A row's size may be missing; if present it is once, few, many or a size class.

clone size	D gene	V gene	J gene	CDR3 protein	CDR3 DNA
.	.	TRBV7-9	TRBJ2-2	CASSLAGAAGELFF	TGTGCCAGCAGCTTAGCAGGGGCCGCCGGGGAGCTGTTTTTT
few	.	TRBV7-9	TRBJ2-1	CASSFTRGNEQFF	TGTGCCAGCAGCTTTACGCGTGGCAATGAGCAGTTCTTC
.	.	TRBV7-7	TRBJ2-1	CASSLTFWGETGNEQFF	TGTGCTAGCAGCTTAACTTTTTGGGGGGAAACAGGGAATGAGCAGTTCTTC
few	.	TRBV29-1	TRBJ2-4	CSVDSQIGAKNIQYF	TGCAGCGTTGATTCCCAAATCGGAGCCAAAAACATTCAGTACTTC
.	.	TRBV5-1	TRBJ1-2	CASSLGTSNYDYTF	TGCGCCAGCAGCTTGGGGACGTCCAACTATGACTACACCTTC
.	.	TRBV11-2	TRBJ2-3	CASSSLVGSTDTQYF	TGTGCCAGCAGCTCCCTGGTGGGTAGCACAGATACGCAGTATTTT
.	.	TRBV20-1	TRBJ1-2	CSGMADANYGYTF	TGCAGTGGGATGGCAGACGCTAACTATGGCTACACCTTC
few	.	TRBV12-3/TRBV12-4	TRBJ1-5	CASSLAIGGGNQPQHF	TGTGCCAGCAGTTTAGCGATAGGGGGAGGCAATCAGCCCCAGCATTTT
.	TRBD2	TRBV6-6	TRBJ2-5	CASSSRTSGGHNEQYF	TGTGCCAGCAGTTCTCGGACTAGCGGGGGTCACAATGAGCAGTACTTC
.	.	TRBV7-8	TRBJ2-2	CASSSSGRSGELFF	TGTGCCAGCAGCTCCTCCGGACGGTCCGGGGAGCTGTTTTTT
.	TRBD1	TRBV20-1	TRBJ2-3	CSASGTGGISRGDTRYF	TGCAGTGCGTCCGGGACAGGGGGCATATCGAGGGGAGATACGCGGTATTTT
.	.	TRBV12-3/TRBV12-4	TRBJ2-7	CASSSRTAYEQYF	TGTGCCAGCAGTTCCCGGACTGCCTACGAGCAGTACTTC
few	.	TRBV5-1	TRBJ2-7	CASSLMGANYEQYF	TGCGCCAGCAGCTTGATGGGGGCCAACTACGAGCAGTACTTC
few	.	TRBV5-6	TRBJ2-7	CASSLGAGSTYEQYF	TGTGCCAGCAGCTTGGGAGCAGGGTCCACCTACGAGCAGTACTTC
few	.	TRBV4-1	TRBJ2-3	CASSKGQGRSDTQYF	TGCGCCAGCAGCAAGGGCCAGGGGAGATCAGATACGCAGTATTTT
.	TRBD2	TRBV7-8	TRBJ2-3	CASSLEGRRLAGGHPSTDTQYF	TGTGCCAGCAGCTTAGAAGGTCGGAGACTAGCGGGGGGCCACCCTAGCACAGATACGCAGTATTTT
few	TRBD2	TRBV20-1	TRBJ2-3	CSARRTSGGPTDTQYF	TGCAGTGCTAGAAGGACTAGCGGGGGCCCCACAGATACGCAGTATTTT
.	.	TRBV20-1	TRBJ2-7	CSAPAPNYEQYF	TGCAGTGCTCCGGCACCAAACTACGAGCAGTACTTC
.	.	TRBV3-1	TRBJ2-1	CASSQDGTDQRFSEQFF	TGTGCCAGCAGCCAAGATGGTACAGACCAGAGGTTCAGTGAGCAGTTCTTC
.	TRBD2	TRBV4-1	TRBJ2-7	CASSQVAGAISYEQYF	TGCGCCAGCAGCCAAGTAGCGGGGGCCATCTCCTACGAGCAGTACTTC
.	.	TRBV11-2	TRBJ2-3	CASSPGTHLATQYF	TGTGCCAGCAGCCCAGGGACCCATTTGGCTACGCAGTATTTT
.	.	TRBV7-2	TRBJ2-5	CASSLYWSWGETRYF	TGTGCCAGCAGCTTATATTGGAGTTGGGGAGAGACCCGGTACTTC
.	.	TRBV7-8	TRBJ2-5	CASSLVPGFQETQYF	TGTGCCAGCAGCTTAGTCCCGGGGTTCCAAGAGACCCAGTACTTC
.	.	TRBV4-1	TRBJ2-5	CASSQDPGRPQETQYF	TGCGCTAGCAGCCAAGATCCAGGGCGGCCCCAAGAGACCCAGTACTTC
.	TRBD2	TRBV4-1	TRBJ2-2	CASSQEAGGGETGELFF	TGCGCCAGCAGCCAAGAGGCCGGGGGGGGAGAAACCGGGGAGCTGTTTTTT
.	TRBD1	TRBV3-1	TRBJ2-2	CASSDSDRRTGELFF	TGTGCCAGCAGCGATTCGGACAGGCGAACCGGGGAGCTGTTTTTT
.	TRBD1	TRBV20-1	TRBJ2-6	CSAIRDRAFSGANVLTF	TGCAGTGCTATCCGGGACAGAGCCTTCTCTGGGGCCAACGTCCTGACTTTC
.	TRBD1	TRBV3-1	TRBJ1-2	CASSKRAGGSNYGYTF	TGTGCCAGCAGCAAAAGAGCAGGGGGCTCTAACTATGGCTACACCTTC
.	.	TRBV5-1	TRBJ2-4	CASSSRDLDKNIQYF	TGCGCCAGCAGCTCTCGGGACCTGGACAAAAACATTCAGTACTTC
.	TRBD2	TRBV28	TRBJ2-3	CASSLAGVFTDTQYF	TGTGCCAGCAGTTTGGCGGGGGTTTTCACAGATACGCAGTATTTT
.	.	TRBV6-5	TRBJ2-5	CASSYSFGRRQETQYF	TGTGCCAGCAGTTACTCGTTTGGACGTCGCCAAGAGACCCAGTACTTC
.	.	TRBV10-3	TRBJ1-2	CAISETVNYGYTF	TGTGCCATCAGTGAAACAGTCAACTATGGCTACACCTTC
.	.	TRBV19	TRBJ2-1	CASSRSRRHNEQFF	TGTGCCAGTAGTAGAAGCAGGAGACACAATGAGCAGTTCTTC
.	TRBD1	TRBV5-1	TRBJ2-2	CASSAGQGDTGELFF	TGCGCCAGCAGCGCCGGGCAGGGGGACACCGGGGAGCTGTTTTTT
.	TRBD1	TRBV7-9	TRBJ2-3	CASSLRGQGAVADTQYF	TGTGCCAGCAGCTTAAGGGGACAGGGGGCGGTGGCAGATACGCAGTATTTT
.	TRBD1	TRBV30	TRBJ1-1	CAWGTGGNSMNTEAFF	TGTGCCTGGGGGACAGGGGGCAATTCGATGAACACTGAAGCTTTCTTT
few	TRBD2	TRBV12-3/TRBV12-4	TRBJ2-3	CASRNLAGGPDTQYF	TGTGCCAGCAGAAACCTAGCGGGGGGGCCAGATACGCAGTATTTT